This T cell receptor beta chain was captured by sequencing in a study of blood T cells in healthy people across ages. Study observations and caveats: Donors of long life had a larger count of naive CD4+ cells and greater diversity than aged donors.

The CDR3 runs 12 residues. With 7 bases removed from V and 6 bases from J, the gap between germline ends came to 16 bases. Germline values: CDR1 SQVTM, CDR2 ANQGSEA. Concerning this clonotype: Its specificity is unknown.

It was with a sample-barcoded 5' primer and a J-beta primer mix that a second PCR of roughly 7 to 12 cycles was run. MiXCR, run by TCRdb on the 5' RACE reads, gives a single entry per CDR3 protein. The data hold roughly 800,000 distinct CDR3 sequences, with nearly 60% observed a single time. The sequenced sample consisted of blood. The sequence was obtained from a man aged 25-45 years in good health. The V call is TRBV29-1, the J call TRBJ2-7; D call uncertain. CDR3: CSAEDGEIEQYF. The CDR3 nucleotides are TGCAGCGCCGAAGATGGGGAAATCGAGCAGTACTTC.